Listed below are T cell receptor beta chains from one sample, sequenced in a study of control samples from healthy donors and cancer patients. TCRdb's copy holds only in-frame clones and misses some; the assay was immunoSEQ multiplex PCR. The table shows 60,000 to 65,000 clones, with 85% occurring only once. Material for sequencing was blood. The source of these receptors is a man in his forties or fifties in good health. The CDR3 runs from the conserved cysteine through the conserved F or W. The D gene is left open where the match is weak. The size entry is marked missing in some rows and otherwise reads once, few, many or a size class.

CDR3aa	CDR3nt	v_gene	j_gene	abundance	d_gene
CASSLSVTGETEAFF	TGTGCCAGCAGTTTATCGGTGACAGGGGAAACTGAAGCTTTCTTT	TRBV27	TRBJ1-1	.	TRBD1
CATSDQDSSYNEQFF	TGTGCCACCAGTGATCAGGACAGCTCCTACAATGAGCAGTTCTTC	TRBV24-1	TRBJ2-1	.	.
CASSQATDTQYF	TGTGCCAGCAGCCAAGCGACAGATACGCAGTATTTT	TRBV3-1/TRBV3-2	TRBJ2-3	.	.
CASSLRSDGGYTF	TGTGCCAGCAGCTTAAGAAGCGATGGAGGCTACACCTTC	TRBV7-9	TRBJ1-2	.	.
CASSPDGVAGELFF	TGTGCCAGCAGCCCGGACGGGGTGGCCGGGGAGCTGTTTTTT	TRBV6-4	TRBJ2-2	.	.
CAWSSGGFGYTF	TGTGCCTGGAGTTCGGGGGGATTTGGCTACACCTTC	TRBV30	TRBJ1-2	.	.
CASSAGQGPSYGYTF	TGTGCCAGTAGTGCGGGACAGGGGCCCTCCTATGGCTACACCTTC	TRBV19	TRBJ1-2	once	TRBD1
CASTSSGRDTQYF	TGTGCCAGCACGTCTAGCGGGAGGGATACGCAGTATTTT	TRBV6-5	TRBJ2-3	.	TRBD2
CASSPGQGDYGYTF	TGTGCCAGCAGCCCGGGACAGGGGGACTATGGCTACACCTTC	TRBV9	TRBJ1-2	.	TRBD1
CSARRGQSQGEKLFF	TGCAGCGCCCGACGAGGACAGTCTCAAGGGGAAAAACTGTTTTTT	TRBV29-1	TRBJ1-4	.	.
CASSYSLALRGADTQYF	TGTGCCAGCAGCTACTCTCTAGCGTTGAGGGGCGCAGATACGCAGTATTTT	TRBV13	TRBJ2-3	few	.
CASSFSPSSYEQYF	TGTGCCAGCAGTTTTAGTCCGAGCTCCTACGAGCAGTACTTC	TRBV27	TRBJ2-7	few	.
CASSQGPGGHYEQYF	TGTGCCAGCAGCCAAGGGCCGGGAGGACACTACGAGCAGTACTTC	TRBV3-1/TRBV3-2	TRBJ2-7	.	TRBD2
CASSQDRAMNTEAFF	TGCGCCAGCAGCCAAGACAGGGCTATGAACACTGAAGCTTTCTTT	TRBV4-3	TRBJ1-1	.	.
CASLGVTDTQYF	TGTGCCAGCCTGGGAGTCACAGATACGCAGTATTTT	TRBV12-3/TRBV12-4	TRBJ2-3	.	.
CASSLRQGIYQPQHF	TGTGCCAGCAGTTTACGACAGGGGATCTATCAGCCCCAGCATTTT	TRBV27	TRBJ1-5	.	TRBD1
CASSLKGGRGETQYF	TGTGCCAGCAGCTTAAAGGGCGGAAGGGGAGAGACCCAGTACTTC	TRBV7-3	TRBJ2-5	once	.
CACGANTEAFF	TGTGCCTGCGGGGCGAACACTGAAGCTTTCTTT	TRBV30	TRBJ1-1	.	.
CASKMTSGANVLTF	TGTGCCAGCAAGATGACCTCTGGGGCCAACGTCCTGACTTTC	TRBV2	TRBJ2-6	.	.
CAIQGSGANVLTF	TGTGCCATCCAGGGTTCCGGGGCCAACGTCCTGACTTTC	TRBV6-5	TRBJ2-6	.	.
CASSYFSGGKLFF	TGTGCCAGCAGTTACTTTAGCGGGGGCAAGCTGTTTTTT	TRBV6-6	TRBJ2-2	once	TRBD2
CASSWTSVSEQFF	TGTGCCAGCAGTTGGACTAGCGTGAGTGAGCAGTTCTTC	TRBV28	TRBJ2-1	few	TRBD2
CASSLGGREAGYTF	TGTGCCAGCAGCTTGGGGGGGCGCGAGGCTGGCTACACCTTC	TRBV7-2	TRBJ1-2	.	.
CASSFGTGRGRTKFF	TGTGCCAGCAGTTTCGGGACAGGGAGGGGTAGGACGAAGTTCTTC	TRBV6-2/TRBV6-3	TRBJ2-1	once	TRBD1
CASSSSSGTDTQYF	TGTGCCAGCAGCTCCTCAAGCGGAACAGATACGCAGTATTTT	TRBV7-8	TRBJ2-3	.	.
CASSIPAGGAGELFF	TGTGCCAGTAGTATCCCGGCGGGTGGGGCCGGGGAGCTGTTTTTT	TRBV19	TRBJ2-2	.	.
CASSWGTGNSGYTF	TGTGCCAGCAGTTGGGGGACGGGGAACAGTGGCTACACCTTC	TRBV28	TRBJ1-2	.	.
CAWSPGDGAFF	TGTGCCTGGAGCCCCGGGGACGGGGCTTTCTTT	TRBV30	TRBJ1-1	.	.
CASSPTGSWDTEAFF	TGTGCCAGTAGTCCGACGGGATCCTGGGACACTGAAGCTTTCTTT	TRBV19	TRBJ1-1	.	.
CASSQAGQGYHEQYF	TGTGCCAGCAGCCAAGCGGGACAGGGGTACCACGAGCAGTACTTC	TRBV3-1/TRBV3-2	TRBJ2-7	.	TRBD1
CAWSVWGPRYF	TGTGCCTGGAGTGTATGGGGCCCCCGGTACTTC	TRBV30	TRBJ2-7	.	.
CASSQQTGANRGAQHF	TGTGCCAGTAGCCAACAGACAGGGGCCAACCGGGGGGCCCAGCATTTT	TRBV19	TRBJ1-5	.	TRBD1
CAISDPYRGTEAFF	TGTGCCATCAGTGACCCTTACAGGGGCACTGAAGCTTTCTTT	TRBV10-3	TRBJ1-1	.	TRBD1
CASSPNYGYTF	TGTGCCAGCAGCCCCAACTATGGCTACACCTTC	TRBV28	TRBJ1-2	.	.
CASSSWTGVTGELFF	TGTGCCAGCAGCTCCTGGACAGGAGTCACCGGGGAGCTGTTTTTT	TRBV5-4	TRBJ2-2	.	TRBD1
CASRQGASVSGANVLTF	TGCGCCAGTAGACAGGGGGCAAGCGTCTCTGGGGCCAACGTCCTGACTTTC	TRBV5-1	TRBJ2-6	.	TRBD1
CASSPGPGIDIQYF	TGTGCCAGCAGCCCGGGACCCGGAATAGACATTCAGTACTTC	TRBV7-9	TRBJ2-4	.	.
CASSDSGTGGSGELFF	TGTGCCAGCAGTGACTCCGGGACAGGGGGAAGCGGGGAGCTGTTTTTT	TRBV6-4	TRBJ2-2	.	TRBD1
CASSSIEGGNEQFF	TGTGCCAGCAGCTCCATTGAGGGGGGCAATGAGCAGTTCTTC	TRBV7-6	TRBJ2-1	.	.
CASSRTSGSHEQYF	TGTGCCAGCAGCCGGACTAGCGGGTCCCACGAGCAGTACTTC	TRBV7-8	TRBJ2-7	few	TRBD2
CASSEGLAGGEDTQYF	TGTGCCAGCAGTGAGGGCCTAGCGGGGGGGGAAGATACGCAGTATTTT	TRBV2	TRBJ2-3	.	TRBD2
CASSKQGANEKLFF	TGTGCCAGCAGCAAACAGGGGGCAAATGAAAAACTGTTTTTT	TRBV7-2	TRBJ1-4	once	TRBD1
CAWSRDTGELFF	TGTGCCTGGAGCCGAGACACCGGGGAGCTGTTTTTT	TRBV30	TRBJ2-2	.	.
CASSEPGLAANEQFF	TGTGCCAGCAGTGAGCCGGGACTAGCGGCAAATGAGCAGTTCTTC	TRBV25-1	TRBJ2-1	once	TRBD2
CASSFGGAGALGEQYF	TGTGCCAGCAGTTTCGGGGGAGCGGGGGCCCTAGGCGAGCAGTACTTC	TRBV28	TRBJ2-7	once	TRBD2
CASSQVGESTQYF	TGTGCCAGCAGCCAAGTTGGGGAAAGCACGCAGTATTTT	TRBV3-1/TRBV3-2	TRBJ2-3	.	.
CASSFSGSNTGELFF	TGTGCCAGCAGTTTCTCCGGGTCGAACACCGGGGAGCTGTTTTTT	TRBV27	TRBJ2-2	.	.
CASSVGVVSSYEQYF	TGTGCCAGCAGCGTAGGTGTTGTGTCCAGCTACGAGCAGTACTTC	TRBV9	TRBJ2-7	.	.
CASSYSLCPGDTQYF	TGTGCCAGCAGTTACTCGCTCTGCCCCGGGGATACGCAGTATTTT	TRBV6-5	TRBJ2-3	.	.
CAISVGSAYSGNTIYF	TGTGCCATCAGTGTGGGCAGTGCCTACTCTGGAAACACCATATATTTT	TRBV10-3	TRBJ1-3	once	.
CASSLWISTNEKLFF	TGTGCCAGCAGCTTATGGATTTCAACTAATGAAAAACTGTTTTTT	TRBV7-9	TRBJ1-4	.	.
CAWSDETNYGYTF	TGTGCCTGGAGTGACGAGACTAACTATGGCTACACCTTC	TRBV30	TRBJ1-2	.	.